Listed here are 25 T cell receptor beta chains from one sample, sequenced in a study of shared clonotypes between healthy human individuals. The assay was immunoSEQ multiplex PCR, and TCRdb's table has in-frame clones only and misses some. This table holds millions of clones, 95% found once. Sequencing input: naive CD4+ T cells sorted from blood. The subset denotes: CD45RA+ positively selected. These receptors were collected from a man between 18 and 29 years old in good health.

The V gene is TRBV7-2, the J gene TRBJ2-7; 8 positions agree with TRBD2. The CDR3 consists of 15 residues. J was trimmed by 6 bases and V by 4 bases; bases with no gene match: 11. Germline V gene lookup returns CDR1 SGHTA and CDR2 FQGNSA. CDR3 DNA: TGTGCCAGCAGCTCAACAACCGGACTAGCCCTCGAGCAGTACTTC. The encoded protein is CASSSTTGLALEQYF. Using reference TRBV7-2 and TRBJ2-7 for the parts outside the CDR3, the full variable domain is GAGVSQSPSNKVTEKGKDVELRCDPISGHTALYWYRQSLGQGLEFLIYFQGNSAPDKSGLPSDRFSAERTGGSVSTLTIQRTQQEDSAVYLCASSSTTGLALEQYFGPGTRLTVT.

In DNA form, the CDR3 reads TGTGCCAGCTCAGCGGGACTAGCGGGAGTCTCCTACGAGCAGTACTTC. Translation gives CASSAGLAGVSYEQYF. The J gene is TRBJ2-7, the V gene TRBV18; 14 positions agree with TRBD2. The CDR3 loop spans 16 amino acids. Unmatched junction bases numbered 3, after V lost 5 bases and J lost 0 bases. The germline V gene encodes CDR1 KGHSH and CDR2 LQKENI.

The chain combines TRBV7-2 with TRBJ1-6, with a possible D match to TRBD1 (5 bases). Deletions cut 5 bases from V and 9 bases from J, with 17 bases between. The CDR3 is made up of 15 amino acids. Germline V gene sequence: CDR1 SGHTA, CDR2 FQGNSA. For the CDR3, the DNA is TGTGCCAGCAGCCCGGGAACGGGGGTTTCTTCACCCCTCCACTTT. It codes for CASSPGTGVSSPLHF.

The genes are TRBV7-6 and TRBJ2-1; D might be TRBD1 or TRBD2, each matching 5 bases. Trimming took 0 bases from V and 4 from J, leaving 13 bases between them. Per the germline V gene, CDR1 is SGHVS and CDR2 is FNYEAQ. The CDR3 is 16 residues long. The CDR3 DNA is TGTGCCAGCAGCTTAGCTGGGGGAATCGCGTACAATGAGCAGTTCTTC. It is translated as CASSLAGGIAYNEQFF.

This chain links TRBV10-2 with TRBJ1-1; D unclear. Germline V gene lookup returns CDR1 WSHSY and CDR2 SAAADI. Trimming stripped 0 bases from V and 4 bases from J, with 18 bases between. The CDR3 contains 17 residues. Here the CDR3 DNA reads TGCGCCAGCAGTGAGTCGATGGGCAGCCTTCGGGGCACTGAAGCTTTCTTT. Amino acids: CASSESMGSLRGTEAFF.

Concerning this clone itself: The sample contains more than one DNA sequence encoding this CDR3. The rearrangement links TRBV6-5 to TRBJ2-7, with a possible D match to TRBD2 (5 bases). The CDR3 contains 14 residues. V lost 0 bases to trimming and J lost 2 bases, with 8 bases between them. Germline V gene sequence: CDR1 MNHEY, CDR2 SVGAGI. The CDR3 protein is CASSYSPGTYEQYF. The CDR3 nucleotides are TGTGCCAGCAGTTACTCGCCGGGAACCTACGAGCAGTACTTC.

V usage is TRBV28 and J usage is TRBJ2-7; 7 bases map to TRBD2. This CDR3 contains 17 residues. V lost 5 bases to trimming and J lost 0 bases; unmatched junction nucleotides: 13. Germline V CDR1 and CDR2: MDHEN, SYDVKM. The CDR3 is CASSRRPGGPDSYEQYF. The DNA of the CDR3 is TGTGCCAGCAGTCGCCGCCCGGGAGGCCCAGACTCCTACGAGCAGTACTTC.

The chain's CDR3 is CASSLGTESSPLHF. The CDR3 nucleotides read TGCGCCAGCAGCCTCGGGACAGAATCTTCACCCCTCCACTTT. J is TRBJ1-6 and V is TRBV4-1; the match to TRBD1 covers 7 bases. Germline V lookup: CDR1 MGHRA, CDR2 YSYEKL. V lost 4 bases, J lost 9 bases, and 6 bases stayed unmatched. This CDR3 spans 14 amino acids.

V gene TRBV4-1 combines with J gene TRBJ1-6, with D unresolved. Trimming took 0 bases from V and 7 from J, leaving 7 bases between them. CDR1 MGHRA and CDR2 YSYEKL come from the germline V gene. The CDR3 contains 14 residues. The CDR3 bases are TGCGCCAGCAGCCAAGAGGACGCAAATTCACCCCTCCACTTT. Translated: CASSQEDANSPLHF.

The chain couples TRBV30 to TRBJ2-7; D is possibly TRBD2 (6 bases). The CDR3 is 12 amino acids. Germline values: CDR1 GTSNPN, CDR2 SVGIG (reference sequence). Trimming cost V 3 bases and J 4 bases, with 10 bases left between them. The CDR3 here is CAWSFSGYEQYF. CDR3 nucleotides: TGTGCCTGGAGCTTTAGCGGATACGAGCAGTACTTC.

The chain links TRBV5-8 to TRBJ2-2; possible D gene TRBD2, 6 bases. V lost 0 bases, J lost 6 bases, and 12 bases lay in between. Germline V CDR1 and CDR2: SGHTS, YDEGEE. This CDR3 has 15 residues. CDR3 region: CASSLDRGKAGELFF. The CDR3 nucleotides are TGTGCCAGCAGCTTGGATCGGGGGAAGGCCGGGGAGCTGTTTTTT.

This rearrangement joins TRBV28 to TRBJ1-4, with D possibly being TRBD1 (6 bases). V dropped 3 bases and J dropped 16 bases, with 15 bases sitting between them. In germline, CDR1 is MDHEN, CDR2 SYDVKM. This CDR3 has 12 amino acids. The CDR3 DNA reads TGTGCCAGCAGTTTGGGGGCCCAGAGGGAGTTTTTT. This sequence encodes CASSLGAQREFF.

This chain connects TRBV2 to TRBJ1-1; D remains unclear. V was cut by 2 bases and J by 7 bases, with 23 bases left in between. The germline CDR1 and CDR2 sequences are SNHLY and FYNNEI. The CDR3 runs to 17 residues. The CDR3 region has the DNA TGTGCCAGCAGTGAATACCTGTCGTACAGCCCGAGAGGTGAAGCTTTCTTT. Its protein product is CASSEYLSYSPRGEAFF.

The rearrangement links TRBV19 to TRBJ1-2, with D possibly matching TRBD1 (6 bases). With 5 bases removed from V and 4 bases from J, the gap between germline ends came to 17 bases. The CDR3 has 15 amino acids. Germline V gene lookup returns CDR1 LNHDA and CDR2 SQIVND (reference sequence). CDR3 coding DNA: TGTGCCAGTAGTCCCCGTTTGATACAGGGCTATGGCTACACCTTC. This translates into CASSPRLIQGYGYTF.

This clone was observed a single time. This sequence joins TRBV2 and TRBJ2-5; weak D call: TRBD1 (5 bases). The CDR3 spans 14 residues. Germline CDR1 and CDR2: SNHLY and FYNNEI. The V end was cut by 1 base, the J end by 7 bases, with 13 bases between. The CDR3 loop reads CASSEEAGLATQYF. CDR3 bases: TGTGCCAGCAGTGAAGAAGCAGGGTTGGCGACCCAGTACTTC.

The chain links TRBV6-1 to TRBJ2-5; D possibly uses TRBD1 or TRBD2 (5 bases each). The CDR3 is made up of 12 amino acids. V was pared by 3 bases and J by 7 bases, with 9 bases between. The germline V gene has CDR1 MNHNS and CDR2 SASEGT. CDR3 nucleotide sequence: TGTGCCAGCAGTGAGAATGGGGGGACCCAGTACTTC. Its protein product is CASSENGGTQYF.

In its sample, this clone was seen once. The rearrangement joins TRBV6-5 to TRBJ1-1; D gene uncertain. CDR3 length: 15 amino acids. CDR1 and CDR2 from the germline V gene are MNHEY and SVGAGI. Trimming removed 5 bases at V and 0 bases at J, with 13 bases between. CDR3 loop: CASSLRPSLNTEAFF. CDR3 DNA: TGTGCCAGCAGTCTGCGCCCTTCCCTGAACACTGAAGCTTTCTTT.

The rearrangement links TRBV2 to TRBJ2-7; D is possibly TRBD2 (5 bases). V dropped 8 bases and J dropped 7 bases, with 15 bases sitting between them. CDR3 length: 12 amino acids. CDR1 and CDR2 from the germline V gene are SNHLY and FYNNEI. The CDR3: CASGWTQWEQYF. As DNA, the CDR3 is TGTGCCAGCGGCTGGACTCAGTGGGAGCAGTACTTC.

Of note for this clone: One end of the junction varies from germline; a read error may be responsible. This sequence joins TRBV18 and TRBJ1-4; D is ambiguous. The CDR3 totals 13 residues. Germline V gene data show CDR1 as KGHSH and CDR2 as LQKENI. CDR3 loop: CASSPPTSPARSF. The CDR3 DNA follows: TGTGCCAGCTCACCACCGACGAGTCCAGCGAGGTCATTT.

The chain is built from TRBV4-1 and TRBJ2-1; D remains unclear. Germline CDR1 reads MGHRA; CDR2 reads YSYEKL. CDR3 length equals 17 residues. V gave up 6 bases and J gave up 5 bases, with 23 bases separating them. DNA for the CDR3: TGCGCCAGCAGGCGACGGCCCTACGGGCCCATCGACAATGAGCAGTTCTTC. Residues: CASRRRPYGPIDNEQFF.

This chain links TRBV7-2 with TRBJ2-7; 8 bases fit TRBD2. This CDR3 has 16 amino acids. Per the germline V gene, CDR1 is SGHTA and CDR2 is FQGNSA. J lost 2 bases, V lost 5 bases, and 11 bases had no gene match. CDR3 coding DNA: TGTGCCAGCAGCCCTCGAAGCGGGAGCCAAACCTACGAGCAGTACTTC. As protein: CASSPRSGSQTYEQYF.

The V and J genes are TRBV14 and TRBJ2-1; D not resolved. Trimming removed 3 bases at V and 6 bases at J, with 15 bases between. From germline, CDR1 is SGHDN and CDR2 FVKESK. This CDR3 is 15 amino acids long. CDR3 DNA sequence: TGTGCCAGCAGCCACATCAGAGAATCCCTCAATGAGCAGTTCTTC. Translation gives CASSHIRESLNEQFF.

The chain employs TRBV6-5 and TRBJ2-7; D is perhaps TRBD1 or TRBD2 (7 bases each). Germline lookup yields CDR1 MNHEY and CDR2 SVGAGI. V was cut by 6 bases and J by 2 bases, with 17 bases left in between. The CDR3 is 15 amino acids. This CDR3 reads CASRPGSGTAYEQYF. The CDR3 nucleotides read TGTGCCAGCAGGCCCGGAAGCGGGACAGCCTACGAGCAGTACTTC.

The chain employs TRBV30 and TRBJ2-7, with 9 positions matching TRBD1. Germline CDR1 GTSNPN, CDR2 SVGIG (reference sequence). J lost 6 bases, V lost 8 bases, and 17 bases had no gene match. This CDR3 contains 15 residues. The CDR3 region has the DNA TGTGCCGGAACCACCGGGACAGGGACACTAGGCGAGCAGTACTTC. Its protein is CAGTTGTGTLGEQYF.

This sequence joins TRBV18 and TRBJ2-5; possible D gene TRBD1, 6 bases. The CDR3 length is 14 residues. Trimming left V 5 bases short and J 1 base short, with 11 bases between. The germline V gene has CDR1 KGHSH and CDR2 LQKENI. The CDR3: CASSFTGLQETQYF. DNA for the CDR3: TGTGCCAGCTCATTCACAGGGCTCCAAGAGACCCAGTACTTC.